The source of this TCR beta chain is a study of graft-versus-host responses after intestinal transplantation. In the study overall: Every recipient had anti-thymocyte globulin induction and 2 to 4 years of tacrolimus plus steroids.

Trimming removed 5 bases at V and 4 bases at J, with 9 bases between. Germline assignment: CDR1 SNHLY and CDR2 FYNNEI. The CDR3 spans 13 residues. Clones were sequenced by immunoSEQ multiplex PCR, and TCRdb holds only the in-frame ones, with some missing. The sample holds 80,000 or so clones, about 90% seen once. Concerning this clone itself: Its antigen remains unknown.

The study, taken as a whole, reports: Researchers found GvH clones in recipient marrow, and some showed up first in ileum or blood.

Sequences were derived from PBMCs, sampled 98 days after intestinal transplantation. This receptor was taken from a human patient who received an intestinal transplant, so some T cells may come from the graft donor. The rearrangement joins TRBV2 to TRBJ1-5, with D possibly being TRBD1 (5 bases). The CDR3 DNA is TGTGCCAGCAGTCGGGGGGGAAATCAGCCCCAGCATTTT. Its translation is CASSRGGNQPQHF.